This T cell receptor (beta chain) was sequenced in a study of blood T cell repertoires in COVID-19. Looking at the study overall: Samples taken during acute and convalescent COVID-19 were collected in the United States, Italy and Spain. T cells, B-cell-depleted T cells, or PBMCs supplied cDNA or gDNA.

This clone was counted a few times. The CDR3 extends over 15 amino acids. Per the germline V gene, CDR1 is MRHNA and CDR2 is SNTAGT. The ends lost 5 bases at V and 1 base at J; junction bases unmatched: 1. Generated by immunoSEQ multiplex PCR, the TCRdb table keeps only in-frame clones and is missing some. The sample has 100,000 or so clones, about 90% seen once; the top ten hold over 2%. The sample taken for sequencing was peripheral blood. This clonotype was sampled from a man aged 45-65 years with active COVID-19. The chain is built from TRBV6-4 and TRBJ2-3; the match to TRBD2 covers 12 bases. The CDR3 DNA reads TGTGCCAGCAGTTGGACTAGCGGGGGCACAGATACGCAGTATTTT. Translation gives CASSWTSGGTDTQYF.